One and the same sample provided the 29 T cell receptor beta chains below, sequenced in a study of identical twins. Each CDR3 protein gets one entry after TCRdb re-called the 5' RACE reads with MiXCR. Among a few hundred thousand distinct CDR3 sequences listed, roughly a tenth were seen once. The specimen sequenced was memory T cells sorted from blood. The receptor source for this set is a man aged 50-60 years in good health.

In its sample, this clonotype was seen many times. This chain connects TRBV5-5 to TRBJ2-1; 15 bases fit TRBD2. Germline CDR1 is SGHKS and CDR2 is YYEKEE (reference sequence). This CDR3 has 16 amino acids. Germline trimming cut 3 bases from V and 4 bases from J; bases unmatched to any gene: 2. CDR3 nucleotides: TGTGCCAGCAGCTCCGGACTAGCGGGAGGGTACAATGAGCAGTTCTTC. It specifies CASSSGLAGGYNEQFF.

As for this clonotype: A read error may be the cause here, since a much bigger clone is one base away. The chain is built from TRBV3-1 and TRBJ2-1; TRBD1 agrees at 7 bases. The CDR3 has 14 amino acids. CDR1 and CDR2 from the germline V gene are LGHDT and YNNKEL (reference sequence). The J segment lost 5 bases and the V segment lost 4 bases, leaving 5 bases of the junction unmatched. CDR3 sequence: CASSPGQRDNEQFF. The CDR3 region has the DNA TGTGCCAGCAGCCCGGGACAGAGAGACAATGAGCAGTTCTTC.

About this clonotype itself: This may be a read error: a much more frequent sequence differs by one nucleotide. V is TRBV4-3 and J is TRBJ2-7; the D gene is possibly TRBD2 (5 bases). The CDR3 consists of 15 residues. With 1 base removed from V and 6 bases from J, the gap between germline ends came to 16 bases. Germline V CDR1 and CDR2: LGHNA, YSLEER. CDR3 in DNA: TGCGCCAGCAGCCAAGTGTTTGTAGGGAGTGTCGAGCAGTACTTC. Translating gives CASSQVFVGSVEQYF.

A word on this clonotype: This may stem from a read error, because a much larger clone lies one nucleotide away. The rearrangement joins TRBV20-1 to TRBJ2-3; TRBD2 matches 11 bases. In germline, CDR1 is DFQATT, CDR2 SNEGSKA (reference sequence). The CDR3 runs 16 residues. The CDR3 sequence is CNAPPPSGGTLDTQYF. CDR3 DNA: TGCAATGCCCCTCCCCCTAGCGGGGGGACGTTGGATACGCAGTATTTT.

This clonotype was counted many times. V usage is TRBV9 and J usage is TRBJ2-1, with TRBD2 as a possible D gene (5 bases). The germline CDR1 and CDR2 sequences are SGDLS and YYNGEE. Deletions cut 3 bases from V and 4 bases from J, with 14 bases between. The CDR3 is 15 residues long. The chain's CDR3 is CASSARGSGYNEQFF. Written as DNA, the CDR3 is TGTGCCAGCAGCGCCCGGGGTTCTGGTTACAATGAGCAGTTCTTC.

The sample holds many counts of this clonotype. The CDR3 spells CSVEETGGSYNEQFF. The DNA of the CDR3 is TGCAGCGTTGAAGAGACGGGGGGCTCCTACAATGAGCAGTTCTTC. The chain carries TRBV29-1 and TRBJ2-1, with 7 bases that match TRBD2. Germline V gives CDR1 SQVTM, CDR2 ANQGSEA. The CDR3 contains 15 residues. The junction had 2 bases not matched to a gene; V was cut back by 0 bases and J by 0 bases.

This clonotype was detected a few times. The CDR3 nucleotides read TGTGCCAGCAGCGTAGAACTTGGGACTAGCGGGAACAATGAGCAGTTCTTC. Translating gives CASSVELGTSGNNEQFF. The chain combines TRBV9 with TRBJ2-1, with TRBD2 matching 13 bases. Germline V gene data show CDR1 as SGDLS and CDR2 as YYNGEE. The CDR3 contains 17 residues. V shed 0 bases, J shed 5 bases, and the junction held 5 bases outside the gene matches.

In its sample, this clonotype was seen many times. The chain couples TRBV6-2 or TRBV6-3 to TRBJ2-1; weak D call: TRBD1 (6 bases). The length of the CDR3 is 16 residues. V lost 3 bases, J lost 7 bases, and 19 bases lay in between. Germline CDR1 reads MNHEY; CDR2 reads SVGEGT. The CDR3 DNA reads TGTGCCAGCAGTTATTCCCAAGGGGGTCTGGGTAATGAGCAGTTCTTC. Its translation: CASSYSQGGLGNEQFF.

The chain links TRBV6-2 or TRBV6-3 to TRBJ2-2, with no clear D. The CDR3 totals 16 residues. Trimming pared 4 bases from V and 2 bases from J, leaving 14 bases between. CDR1 is MNHEY and CDR2 is SVGEGT in the germline V gene. The CDR3 DNA reads as TGTGCCAGCAGTTTGATACGGACGGGCAACACCGGGGAGCTGTTTTTT. Protein: CASSLIRTGNTGELFF.

In its sample, this clonotype was seen many times. V and J are TRBV10-1 and TRBJ2-1, with TRBD2 matching over 8 bases. V lost 0 bases and J lost 2; bases outside the gene matches: 3. There are 16 residues in the CDR3. The germline CDR1 and CDR2 sequences are WNHNN and SYGVQD (reference sequence). The CDR3 here is CASSESYGGAYNEQFF. The CDR3 region has the DNA TGCGCCAGCAGTGAGTCGTACGGGGGGGCCTACAATGAGCAGTTCTTC.

There are a few counts of this clonotype. In DNA form, the CDR3 reads TGTGCCAGCAGCTTACGACAGGCGAGGGAAGCTTTCTTT. This translates into CASSLRQAREAFF. This chain links TRBV7-2 with TRBJ1-1; D perhaps matches TRBD1 (6 bases). Germline V CDR1 and CDR2: SGHTA, FQGNSA. Deletions cut 2 bases from V and 8 bases from J, with 12 bases between. The CDR3 is 13 residues long.

For this clonotype: One end of the junction is discordant with germline, which a read error may explain. V is TRBV11-1 and J is TRBJ2-6; D possibly matches TRBD1 or TRBD2 (5 bases each). This CDR3 is built from 16 residues. Per the germline V gene, CDR1 is SGHAT and CDR2 is FQDESV (reference sequence). CDR3 residues: CASILWDGSGANVLTF. Here the CDR3 DNA reads TGTGCCAGCATCTTATGGGACGGCTCTGGGGCCAACGTCCTGACTTTC.

V is TRBV10-3 and J is TRBJ1-1, with D maybe TRBD1 (6 bases). The CDR3 has 17 residues. V was trimmed by 0 bases and J by 1 base, leaving 15 bases between them. Germline V CDR1 and CDR2: ENHRY, SYGVKD. The CDR3 sequence is CAISESSRGRGNTEAFF. CDR3 bases: TGTGCCATCAGTGAGTCGTCTCGTGGCAGGGGGAACACTGAAGCTTTCTTT.

This clonotype was seen ten or more times. The chain has TRBV2 and TRBJ2-1; the D is unclear. Germline loops: CDR1 SNHLY, CDR2 FYNNEI. Trimming pared 5 bases from V and 3 bases from J, leaving 20 bases between. CDR3 length: 17 residues. The DNA of the CDR3 is TGTGCCAGCAGTTACTCCCCGGTAGTAGGAGTCTACAATGAGCAGTTCTTC. This gives the protein CASSYSPVVGVYNEQFF.

V usage is TRBV20-1 and J usage is TRBJ1-3; D call uncertain. Per germline, CDR1 DFQATT and CDR2 SNEGSKA (reference sequence). The ends were cut back, 3 bases at V and 0 bases at J, with 12 bases in the middle. This CDR3 contains 15 residues. CDR3 in DNA: TGCAGTGCTAGCCCAAGGAGAAGCTCTGGAAACACCATATATTTT. It yields the protein CSASPRRSSGNTIYF.

This clonotype has only a few counts. The rearrangement uses TRBV20-1 and TRBJ2-1; D not resolved. The CDR3 is 12 residues long. Germline assignment: CDR1 DFQATT and CDR2 SNEGSKA (reference sequence). Between the trimmed V and J ends, which lost 5 bases and 5 bases, there was a span of 10 bases. CDR3 sequence reads: CSAGPRHNEQFF. In nucleotides, the CDR3 is TGCAGTGCTGGCCCACGGCACAATGAGCAGTTCTTC.

This clonotype was seen ten or more times. The chain couples TRBV18 to TRBJ2-2; tentatively, D is TRBD2 (6 bases). Germline CDR1 KGHSH, CDR2 LQKENI. This CDR3 region has 13 residues. The V end lost 6 bases, the J end lost 6 bases, and 11 bases lay between the germline ends. The CDR3 spells CASSWRAPGELFF. The CDR3 DNA reads as TGTGCCAGCTCTTGGAGGGCCCCCGGGGAGCTGTTTTTT.

V is TRBV5-6 and J is TRBJ2-7; D unresolved. V lost 2 bases, J lost 2 bases, and 8 bases lay in between. This CDR3 is 13 amino acids long. Germline lookup yields CDR1 SGHDT and CDR2 YYEEEE. The CDR3 reads CASSFGRPYEQYF. For the CDR3, the DNA is TGTGCCAGCAGCTTTGGACGGCCCTACGAGCAGTACTTC.

The V gene is TRBV6-2 or TRBV6-3, the J gene TRBJ2-3; no clear D gene. The germline gives CDR1 MNHEY, CDR2 SVGEGT. V was shortened by 2 bases and J by 6 bases, with 18 bases between the two germline ends. This CDR3 is built from 16 residues. The CDR3 DNA follows: TGTGCCAGCAGTTACGAGACTGGGCTTTGGTCGGATACGCAGTATTTT. It yields the protein CASSYETGLWSDTQYF.

The chain employs TRBV7-9 and TRBJ1-1; TRBD1 is a possible D gene (5 bases). CDR3 size: 14 residues. V gave up 3 bases and J gave up 2 bases, with 10 bases separating them. In germline, CDR1 is SEHNR, CDR2 FQNEAQ (reference sequence). This chain's CDR3 is CASSFAGYNTEAFF. CDR3 bases: TGTGCCAGCAGCTTCGCAGGGTACAACACTGAAGCTTTCTTT.

This clonotype was recorded many times. The CDR3 bases are TGCGCCAGCAGCCAAGGAGTCGGCGGCAACTATGGCTACACCTTC. This translates into CASSQGVGGNYGYTF. The chain recombines TRBV4-3 with TRBJ1-2; D call uncertain. From germline, CDR1 is LGHNA and CDR2 YSLEER. Between the trimmed V and J ends, which lost 1 base and 2 bases, there was a span of 11 bases. CDR3 length: 15 residues.

This clonotype came up many times. This chain joins TRBV7-9 and TRBJ2-3; no firm D call. Germline V gene data show CDR1 as SEHNR and CDR2 as FQNEAQ (reference sequence). This CDR3 region has 14 residues. Trimming shortened V by 5 bases and J by 3 bases, and 12 bases separated the two germline ends. The CDR3 coding sequence is TGTGCCAGCAGCGTCGCCTCGGTAACAGATACGCAGTATTTT. Translating gives CASSVASVTDTQYF.

This chain uses TRBV29-1 with TRBJ2-3; a weak D match, TRBD1 (5 bases). The CDR3 loop spans 13 amino acids. The V gene lost 7 bases and the J gene lost 4 bases, with 15 bases spanning the gap. Germline values: CDR1 SQVTM, CDR2 ANQGSEA. The CDR3 here is CSGGRQSPDTQYF. In nucleotides, the CDR3 is TGCAGCGGAGGTAGACAGAGCCCAGATACGCAGTATTTT.

This clonotype was recorded at least ten times. The junction does not match germline at one end; this may be a read error. This chain joins TRBV5-5 and TRBJ2-7; unclear D gene. From germline, CDR1 is SGHKS and CDR2 YYEKEE (reference sequence). The CDR3 has 13 residues. The CDR3 spells CASSLAPTQDGHF. For the CDR3, the DNA is TGTGCCAGCAGCTTGGCCCCCACGCAGGACGGGCATTTT. Full variable domain (outside the CDR3, taken from reference TRBV5-5 and TRBJ2-7): DAGVTQSPTHLIKTRGQQVTLRCSPISGHKSVSWYQQVLGQGPQFIFQYYEKEERGRGNFPDRFSARQFPNYSSELNVNALLLGDSALYLCASSLAPTQDGHFGPGTRLTVT.

Only a few counts were recorded for this clonotype. This sequence joins TRBV5-6 and TRBJ2-3; D possibly corresponds to TRBD1 (5 bases). There are 14 residues in the CDR3. From germline, CDR1 is SGHDT and CDR2 YYEEEE. V was cut by 1 base and J by 8 bases, with 14 bases left in between. The CDR3 DNA follows: TGTGCCAGCAGCTTGCAGGGTCCCCAAAGTACGCAGTATTTT. Encoded protein: CASSLQGPQSTQYF. Filled out from reference TRBV5-6 and TRBJ2-3, the complete variable domain reads DAGVTQSPTHLIKTRGQQVTLRCSPKSGHDTVSWYQQALGQGPQFIFQYYEEEERQRGNFPDRFSGHQFPNYSSELNVNALLLGDSALYLCASSLQGPQSTQYFGPGTRLTVL.

The chain employs TRBV4-2 and TRBJ2-1; TRBD2 matches at 12 bases. Germline CDR1 is LGHNA and CDR2 is YNFKEQ. The CDR3 consists of 14 residues. With 8 bases clipped from V and 8 bases from J, the junction kept 7 bases outside the gene matches. CDR3 DNA: TGTGCCAGCCGAGCTAGCGGGAGGGGGGATGAGCAGTTCTTC. Encoded protein: CASRASGRGDEQFF.

This clonotype was observed a handful of times. The chain links TRBV28 to TRBJ1-2; D gene ambiguous. V was trimmed by 2 bases and J by 6 bases, leaving 7 bases between them. Germline V lookup: CDR1 MDHEN, CDR2 SYDVKM. The CDR3 is made up of 12 amino acids. The CDR3 region has the DNA TGTGCCAGCAGTTTACCCGGGGATGGCTACACCTTC. Residues: CASSLPGDGYTF.

The V call is TRBV5-1, the J call TRBJ2-1; 8 bases align to TRBD2. Germline V gives CDR1 SGHRS, CDR2 YFSETQ. CDR3 length: 16 residues. V was clipped by 4 bases and J by 2 bases; unmatched bases: 8. As DNA, the CDR3 is TGCGCCAGCAGCGAGGTAGCGGGAACCCCCTACAATGAGCAGTTCTTC. Its translation is CASSEVAGTPYNEQFF.

This clonotype was counted at least ten times. The J gene is TRBJ1-1, the V gene TRBV6-5, with D possibly TRBD1 on 5 matching bases. Germline V gives CDR1 MNHEY, CDR2 SVGAGI. The CDR3 runs 17 residues. Trimming took 0 bases from V and 3 from J, leaving 17 bases between them. The CDR3 loop reads CASSYSPLIGGYTEAFF. Written as DNA, the CDR3 is TGTGCCAGCAGTTACTCCCCCCTGATTGGGGGGTACACTGAAGCTTTCTTT.